The clone carrying this T cell receptor (beta chain) was detected ten times or more. Its antigen remains unknown. These data are taken from a study of T cells after yellow fever vaccination. About the research overall: In the case of low-cell-number fractions, SMART-Seq v4 Ultra Low Input was used for preparation.

Generation of TCR cDNA used 5'RACE template switching (which added a universal primer site and UMIs). TCRdb fed the 5' RACE reads into MiXCR, producing one record per CDR3 protein. The repertoire holds hundreds of thousands of distinct CDR3 sequences, with about 3.5% as singletons. Study conclusions and caveats: In FACS-sorted repertoires, abundant clonotypes from the bulk population could appear as contaminants. Booster sampling recovered most clones from primary vaccination (roughly 97% CD4, approximately 88% CD8).

The germline V and J ends were trimmed by 4 bases and 1 base, with 7 bases remaining between them. CDR3 size: 13 residues. Germline CDR1 and CDR2: MNHNY and SVGAGI (reference sequence). Sequences were derived from PBMCs, sampled on the day of the yellow fever booster vaccination. V is TRBV6-6 and J is TRBJ1-1, with a weak D call TRBD1 (6 bases). The sequence was collected from a man between 18 and 35 years old who received the YFV17D yellow fever vaccine. CDR3 bases: TGTGCCAGCAGTTGGACAGAGAACACTGAAGCTTTCTTT. It translates to CASSWTENTEAFF.